This entry describes one T cell receptor (beta chain). No antigen is known for it. The data stem from a study of cytomegalovirus exposure and HLA in healthy donors. At the level of the study: Membership in the Caucasian-associated ancestry cluster was found for around four fifths of 300 to 400 genotyped donors.

Study findings and constraints: Among the sequence variants, a highly shared cluster was likely an artifact of sequencing.

The PCR used 60 Vbeta and 13 Jbeta primers. The repertoire was sequenced with immunoSEQ multiplex PCR; TCRdb's copy has only in-frame clones and lacks some. The repertoire holds around 70,000 clones, with just over 70% as singletons. The material sequenced was PBMCs. The TCR originated in a man between 60 and 70 years old in good health and CMV-seropositive.

CDR3 nucleotides: TGTGCCAGCAGTTACTCGATAGGGGTAGAAGAGACCCAGTACTTC. Its protein is CASSYSIGVEETQYF. V and J are TRBV6-6 and TRBJ2-5; a possible D gene is TRBD1 (5 bases). Germline V gene sequence: CDR1 MNHNY, CDR2 SVGAGI (reference sequence). The CDR3 is made up of 15 amino acids. V shed 0 bases and J shed 3 bases, with 11 bases lying between them.